The sequence of this T cell receptor (beta chain) was determined in a study of shared clonotypes between healthy human individuals. Note on this clone: Its specificity is not known.

This CDR3 contains 13 residues. V gave up 4 bases and J gave up 3 bases, with 10 bases separating them. Germline V gene sequence: CDR1 SQVTM, CDR2 ANQGSEA. General study findings and limits: Shared clonotypes: about 5% naive CD4, about 4% naive CD8, 2.3% memory CD4, 0.4% to 0.5% memory CD8.

Method: immunoSEQ multiplex PCR; TCRdb's copy keeps in-frame clones and lacks some. The profile shows about 1 million clones, more than 65% of them singletons. The source of this sequence is a man aged 18 to 29 in good health. Material for sequencing was memory CD4+ T cells sorted from blood. Subset noted: CD45RA-negative fraction. J is TRBJ2-1 and V is TRBV29-1; no definite D call. CDR3 protein: CSVGSAGYNEQFF. CDR3 nucleotide sequence: TGCAGCGTTGGGTCTGCAGGCTACAATGAGCAGTTCTTC.